This TCR beta chain was observed in a study of shared clonotypes between healthy human individuals. Across the whole study: The study used three CD4 naive, three CD4 memory, two CD8 naive and one CD8 memory plate per donor.

Selected positively for CCR7 and CD45RO-negative, naive CD8 cells excluded terminally differentiated effector memory CD45RA+ cells. Comment on this clone: The antigen remains undetermined.

Whole-study results and caveats: Naive subsets typically showed greater estimated richness than memory subsets. Among donors, the sharing of clonotypes was expected to be influenced by sequencing depth.

CDR3 length equals 14 residues. Trimming pared 4 bases from V and 1 base from J, leaving 10 bases between. The germline V gene encodes CDR1 LGHNA and CDR2 YSLEER. Profiled with immunoSEQ multiplex PCR; TCRdb holds only in-frame clones, not every one. The sample contains about 2,100,000 clones, about 93% of which appear only once. The TCR comes from a man between 18 and 35 years old in good health. Some clones in this sample may be carry-over from other donors' samples. The genes are TRBV4-3 and TRBJ1-1, with a possible D match to TRBD1 (6 bases). The sample consisted of naive CD8+ T cells from PBMCs. The DNA of the CDR3 is TGCGCCAGCAGCCCACACAGGGAGAACACTGAAGCTTTCTTT. Translated: CASSPHRENTEAFF.